This T cell receptor (beta chain) comes out of a study of human versus mouse CDR3 diversity and MHC coevolution (dated by TCRdb to 2017 to 2019). In the study overall: According to reports, the immunoSEQ assay can detect one in 200,000 T cells and keeps multiplex PCR amplification bias to a minimum. Across mouse and human samples, each sample had between roughly 0.6 x 10^7 and 1.7 x 10^7 valid reads. Human naive CD4 T cell repertoires were used as a reference for TCR selection on multiple MHC II alleles and were compared with human-TCR-locus transgenic mice carrying single MHC II. The human cohort was made up of three healthy volunteer blood donors, who at collection were aged 30 to 39, 40 to 50 and 60 to 70, one donor in each range.

For CDR1 and CDR2, the germline V gene lists SGHVS and FQNEAQ. The CDR3 holds 15 amino acids from the cysteine to the phenylalanine. The retained sequence is limited to the CDR3, 45 bases, with the frame set at the first base. V and J lose 3 bases and 9 bases, and a span of 15 bases separates them. The QIAGEN blood and tissue kit was used to extract genomic DNA from sorted cells, and the DNA was quantified on a NanoDrop 1000. Using multiplex PCR of genomic DNA, the immunoSEQ platform deep sequenced and quantified the TCR alpha and beta chains. Per the authors' processing: Annotation of the TCR sequences relied on IMGT gene and region definitions. Out-of-frame rearrangements served as a stand-in for the preselection repertoire and were compared with in-frame clonotypes. Repertoire size was estimated with the iCHAO1 estimator supplied with the immunoSEQ platform. A Gini index, which is based on the Lorenz curve, was applied to in-frame amino acid clonotypes to measure clonal inequality. The intersect function in the R package tcR was used to count shared clonotypes, while the Jaccard index served to score similarity. Frequencies of V, J and V-J usage were subjected to principal component analysis with the R prcomp function, without normalization. TCRdb obtained this table from immuneACCESS and retained in-frame rearrangements with V and J assigned. These tables miss some clones; where compared with another copy, unresolved V genes account for less than half of the shortfall, and the remainder is unexplained. From that table come the V and J calls and clone size; the DNA was used to work out D and trimming. Here the sample has tens of thousands of clones; about 94% occur a single time. The ten largest clones take up approximately 1.4% of the sample.

Beyond this particular receptor, the publication reports: The largest TCR beta repertoire, some 1.5 million clonotypes, was estimated by iCHAO1 for humans, a finding likely attributable to selection by multiple MHC II molecules. Repertoire diversity was not regarded as directly comparable between humans and mice because human T cells were selected on over 5 MHC II alleles. Among all compared groups, two of the three human donors had the lowest clonal inequality scores. On average, humans had more CDR3 deletions and insertions than mice, indicating greater exonuclease and TdT activity.

Fluorescence-activated cell sorting was used to pull naive CD4 T cells, meaning cells that were CD45RO-negative and CD62L-positive, out of the PBMCs. Roughly 50 ml of fresh peripheral blood was collected from each donor, and PBMCs were isolated by Ficoll density centrifugation. All samples were sorted on a FACSAria III instrument and reached purity above 85%. As for this clone: Its cognate antigen has yet to be identified. Per-base qualities were not stored, and no clone one base away is much larger.

Sequenced input: naive CD4+ T cells from blood. This sample's cell subset or site label indicates: CD45RO-negative CD62L-positive naive CD4 T cells. The chain couples TRBV7-8 to TRBJ1-6; the D gene is unclear. The source of this sequence is a person aged 30 to 70 in good health. The DNA sequence is given as TGTGCCAGCAGCTTGGGTCAGGTTGATTCTTCACCCCTCCACTTT. Its product reads: CASSLGQVDSSPLHF.